This TCR beta chain was retrieved from a study of blood T cell repertoires in COVID-19. As for the study in general: Samples of COVID-19 (acute and convalescent) were obtained from the United States, Italy and Spain. PBMCs, B-cell-depleted T cells, or T cells provided the cDNA or gDNA that made up the material.

How the authors handled the data: From reference gene primer amplification, estimates of nucleated cell counts were derived. Sequenced by immunoSEQ multiplex PCR; TCRdb stores in-frame clones only, minus some. V and J calls and clone size are as listed in that table; D and trimming were resolved from the DNA. Here the sample spans around 69,000 clones, roughly nine tenths being singletons. The V gene end was trimmed by 0 bases and the J gene end by 7 bases; junction bases not matched to a gene: 7. CDR1 and CDR2 from the germline V gene are MGHRA and YSYEKL. The CDR3 length is 15 residues. The material sequenced was peripheral blood. The clonotype comes from a woman in her forties or fifties with active COVID-19. The chain combines TRBV4-1 with TRBJ1-2; 8 nucleotides align to TRBD1. The CDR3 loop reads CASSQESGQGRGYTF. The CDR3 nucleotides read TGCGCCAGCAGCCAAGAGTCTGGACAGGGTCGTGGCTACACCTTC.